This TCR beta chain was identified during a study of high-grade serous ovarian cancer treatment subgroups. Overall study context: Each sample yielded on average roughly 7,000 unique TCR beta rearrangements from some 14,000 reads. Notes on the study in general: Same-patient tumor repertoires overlapped at about 0.11 to 0.8; different patients barely overlapped. CDR1 and CDR2 were left unanalyzed; analyses focused on CDR3. These tumor repertoires lack spatial information from bulk sequencing.

The method was immunoSEQ multiplex PCR; TCRdb's version includes in-frame clones alone and lacks a portion of them. The repertoire holds around 2,100 clones, with around three quarters as singletons. Concerning this clone itself: Its antigen remains unidentified.

The V end lost 3 bases, the J end lost 7 bases, and 10 bases lay between the germline ends. The CDR3 has 12 amino acids. In germline, CDR1 is SEHNR, CDR2 FQNEAQ (reference sequence). Tumor samples were taken before definitive surgery or chemotherapy. The V gene is TRBV7-9, the J gene TRBJ2-7, with D perhaps given as TRBD1 or TRBD2 (5 bases each). What was sequenced was tumor tissue. This TCR was recovered from a human donor with high-grade serous ovarian cancer. Here the CDR3 DNA reads TGTGCCAGCAGCTTGGGACCGGGGGAGCAGTACGTC. Its translation: CASSLGPGEQYV.